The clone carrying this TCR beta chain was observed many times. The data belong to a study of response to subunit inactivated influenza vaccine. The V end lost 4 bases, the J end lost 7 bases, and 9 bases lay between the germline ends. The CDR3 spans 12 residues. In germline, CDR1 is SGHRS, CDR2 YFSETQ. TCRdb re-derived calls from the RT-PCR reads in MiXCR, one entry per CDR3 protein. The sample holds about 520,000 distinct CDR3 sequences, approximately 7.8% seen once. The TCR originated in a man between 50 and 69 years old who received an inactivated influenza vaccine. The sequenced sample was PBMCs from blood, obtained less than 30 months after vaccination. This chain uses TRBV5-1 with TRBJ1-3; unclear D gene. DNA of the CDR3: TGCGCCAGCAGCGATACGAGCAACACCATATATTTT. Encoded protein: CASSDTSNTIYF.